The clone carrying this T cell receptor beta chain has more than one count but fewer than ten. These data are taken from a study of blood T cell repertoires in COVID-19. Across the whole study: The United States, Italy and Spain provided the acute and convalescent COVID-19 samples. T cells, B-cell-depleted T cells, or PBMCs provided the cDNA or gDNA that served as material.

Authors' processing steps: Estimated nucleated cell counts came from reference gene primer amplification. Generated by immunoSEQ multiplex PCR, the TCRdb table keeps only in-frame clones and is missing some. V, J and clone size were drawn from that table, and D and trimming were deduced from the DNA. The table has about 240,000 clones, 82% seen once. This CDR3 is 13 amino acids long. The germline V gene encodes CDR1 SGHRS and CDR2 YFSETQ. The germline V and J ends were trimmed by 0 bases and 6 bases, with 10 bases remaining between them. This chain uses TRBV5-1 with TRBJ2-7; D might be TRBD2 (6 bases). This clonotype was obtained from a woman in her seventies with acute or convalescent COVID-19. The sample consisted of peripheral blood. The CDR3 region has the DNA TGCGCCAGCAGCTTGGTGGGACTTTTCGAGCAGTACTTC. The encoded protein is CASSLVGLFEQYF.